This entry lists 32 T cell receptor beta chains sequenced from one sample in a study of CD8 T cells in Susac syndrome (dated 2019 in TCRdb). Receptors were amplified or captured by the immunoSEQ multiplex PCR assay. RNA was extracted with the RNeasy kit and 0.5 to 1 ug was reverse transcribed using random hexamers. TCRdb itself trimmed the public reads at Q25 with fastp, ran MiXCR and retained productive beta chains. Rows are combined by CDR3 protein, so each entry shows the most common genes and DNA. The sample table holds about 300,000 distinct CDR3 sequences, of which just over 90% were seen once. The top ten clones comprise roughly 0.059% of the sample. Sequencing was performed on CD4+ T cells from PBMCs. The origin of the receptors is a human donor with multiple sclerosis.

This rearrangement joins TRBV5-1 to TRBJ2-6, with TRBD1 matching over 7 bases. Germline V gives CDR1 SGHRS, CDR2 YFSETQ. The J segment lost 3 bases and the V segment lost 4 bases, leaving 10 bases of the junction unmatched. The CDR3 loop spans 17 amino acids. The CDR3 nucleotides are TGCGCCAGCAGCCCCACGACAGGGCTCTATGGGGCCAACGTCCTGACTTTC. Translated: CASSPTTGLYGANVLTF.

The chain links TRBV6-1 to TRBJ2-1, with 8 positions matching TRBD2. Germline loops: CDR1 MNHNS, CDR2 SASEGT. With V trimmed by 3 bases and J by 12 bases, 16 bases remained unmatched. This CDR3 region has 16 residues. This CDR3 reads CASSDGPLIRRGGQFF. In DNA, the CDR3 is TGTGCCAGCAGTGACGGACCCCTGATAAGACGGGGGGGGCAGTTCTTC.

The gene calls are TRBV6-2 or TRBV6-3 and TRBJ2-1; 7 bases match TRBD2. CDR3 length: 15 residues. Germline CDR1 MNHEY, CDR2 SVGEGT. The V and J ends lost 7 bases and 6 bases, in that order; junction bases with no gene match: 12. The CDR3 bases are TGTGCCAGCACCGATCGGGCTAGCGGCCTCAATGAGCAGTTCTTC. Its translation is CASTDRASGLNEQFF.

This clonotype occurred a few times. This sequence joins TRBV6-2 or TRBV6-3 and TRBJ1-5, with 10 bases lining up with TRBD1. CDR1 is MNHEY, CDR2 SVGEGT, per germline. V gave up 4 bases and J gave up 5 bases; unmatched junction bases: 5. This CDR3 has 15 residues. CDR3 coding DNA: TGTGCCAGCAGTTCACGGACAGGGGGAGATCAGCCCCAGCATTTT. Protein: CASSSRTGGDQPQHF.

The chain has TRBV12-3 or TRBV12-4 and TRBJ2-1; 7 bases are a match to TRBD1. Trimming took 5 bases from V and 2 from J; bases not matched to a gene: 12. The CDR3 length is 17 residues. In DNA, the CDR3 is TGTGCCAGCAGTCATTACCACGGGGACAGAGCCTACAATGAGCAGTTCTTC. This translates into CASSHYHGDRAYNEQFF.

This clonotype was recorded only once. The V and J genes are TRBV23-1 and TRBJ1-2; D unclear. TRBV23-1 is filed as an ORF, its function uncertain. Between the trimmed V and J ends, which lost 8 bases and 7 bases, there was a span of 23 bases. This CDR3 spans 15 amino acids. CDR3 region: CASRRRRLVGGGYTF. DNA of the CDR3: TGCGCCAGCCGCCGAAGGAGGTTAGTAGGAGGTGGCTACACCTTC.

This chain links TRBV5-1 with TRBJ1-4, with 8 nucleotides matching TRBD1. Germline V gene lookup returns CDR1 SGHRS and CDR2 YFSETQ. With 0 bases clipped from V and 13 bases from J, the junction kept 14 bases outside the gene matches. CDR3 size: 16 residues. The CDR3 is CASSLGLGQGGVRLFF. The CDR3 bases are TGCGCCAGCAGCTTGGGCCTCGGACAGGGCGGAGTACGACTGTTTTTT. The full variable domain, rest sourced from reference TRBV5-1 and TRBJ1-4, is KAGVTQTPRYLIKTRGQQVTLSCSPISGHRSVSWYQQTPGQGLQFLFEYFSETQRNKGNFPGRFSGRQFSNSRSEMNVSTLELGDSALYLCASSLGLGQGGVRLFFGSGTQLSVL.

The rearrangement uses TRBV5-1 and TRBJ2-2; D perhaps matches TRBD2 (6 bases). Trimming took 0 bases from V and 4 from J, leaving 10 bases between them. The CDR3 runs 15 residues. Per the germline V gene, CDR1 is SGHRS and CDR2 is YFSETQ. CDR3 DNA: TGCGCCAGCAGCTTGGCCGGGAGCGTCACCGGGGAGCTGTTTTTT. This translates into CASSLAGSVTGELFF.

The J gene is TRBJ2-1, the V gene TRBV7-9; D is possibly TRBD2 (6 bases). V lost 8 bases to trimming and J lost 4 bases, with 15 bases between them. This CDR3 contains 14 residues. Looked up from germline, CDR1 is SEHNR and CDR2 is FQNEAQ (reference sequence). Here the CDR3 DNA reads TGTGCCAGCCAAGCGAGGGACTCTTACAATGAGCAGTTCTTC. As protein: CASQARDSYNEQFF.

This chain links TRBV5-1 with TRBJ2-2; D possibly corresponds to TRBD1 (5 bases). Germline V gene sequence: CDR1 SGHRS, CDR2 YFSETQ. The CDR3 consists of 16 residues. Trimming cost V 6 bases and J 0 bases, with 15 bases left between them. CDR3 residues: CASTNSPGTNTGELFF. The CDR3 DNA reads TGCGCCAGCACCAACAGCCCAGGGACGAACACCGGGGAGCTGTTTTTT.

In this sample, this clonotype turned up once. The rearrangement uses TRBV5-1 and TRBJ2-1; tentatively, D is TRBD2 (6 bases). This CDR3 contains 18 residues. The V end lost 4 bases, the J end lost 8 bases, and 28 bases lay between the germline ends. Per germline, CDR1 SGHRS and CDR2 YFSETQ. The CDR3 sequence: CASSPRNRLEGRIDEQFF. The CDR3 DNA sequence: TGCGCCAGCAGCCCGAGAAACCGCTTGGAGGGGAGAATCGATGAGCAGTTCTTC.

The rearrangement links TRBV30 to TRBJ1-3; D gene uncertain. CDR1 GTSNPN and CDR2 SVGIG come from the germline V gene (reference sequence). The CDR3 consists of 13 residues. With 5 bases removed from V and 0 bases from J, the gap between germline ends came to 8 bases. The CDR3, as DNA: TGTGCCTGGGGTCGGGGCTCTGGAAACACCATATATTTT. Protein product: CAWGRGSGNTIYF. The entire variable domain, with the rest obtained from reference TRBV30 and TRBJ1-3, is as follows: SQTIHQWPATLVQPVGSPLSLECTVEGTSNPNLYWYRQAAGRGLQLLFYSVGIGQISSEVPQNLSASRPQDRQFILSSKKLLLSDSGFYLCAWGRGSGNTIYFGEGSWLTVV.

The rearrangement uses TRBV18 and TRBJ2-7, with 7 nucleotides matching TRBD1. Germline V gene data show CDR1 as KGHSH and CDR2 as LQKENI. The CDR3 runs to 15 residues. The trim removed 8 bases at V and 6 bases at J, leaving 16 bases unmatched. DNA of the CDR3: TGTGCCAGCGCAAGAGGGGGCGGAAGGATTGGCGAGCAGTACTTC. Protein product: CASARGGGRIGEQYF.

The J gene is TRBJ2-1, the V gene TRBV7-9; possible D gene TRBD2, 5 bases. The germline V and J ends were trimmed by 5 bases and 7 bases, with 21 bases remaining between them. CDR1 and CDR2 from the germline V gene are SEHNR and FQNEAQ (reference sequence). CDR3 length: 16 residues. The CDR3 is CASSPSRETVGNEQFF. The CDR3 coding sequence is TGTGCCAGCAGCCCCAGTAGGGAGACGGTTGGGAATGAGCAGTTCTTC.

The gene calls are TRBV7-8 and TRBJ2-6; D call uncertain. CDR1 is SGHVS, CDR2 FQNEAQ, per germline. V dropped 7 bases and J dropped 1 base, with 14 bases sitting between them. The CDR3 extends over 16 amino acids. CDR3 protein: CASKYRVGSGANVLTF. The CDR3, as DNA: TGTGCCAGCAAGTACCGAGTGGGGTCTGGGGCCAACGTCCTGACTTTC.

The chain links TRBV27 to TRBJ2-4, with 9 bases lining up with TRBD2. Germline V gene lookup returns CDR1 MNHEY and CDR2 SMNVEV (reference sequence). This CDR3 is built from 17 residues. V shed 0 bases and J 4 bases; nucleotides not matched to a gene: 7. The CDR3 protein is CASSLSRPAGGKNIQYF. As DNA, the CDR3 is TGTGCCAGCAGTTTATCTCGGCCAGCGGGGGGAAAAAACATTCAGTACTTC.

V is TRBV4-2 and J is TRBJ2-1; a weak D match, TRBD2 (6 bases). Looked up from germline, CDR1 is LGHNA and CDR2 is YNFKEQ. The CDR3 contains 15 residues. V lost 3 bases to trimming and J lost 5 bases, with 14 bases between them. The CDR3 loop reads CASSQDAGFHNEQFF. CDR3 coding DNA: TGTGCCAGCAGCCAGGACGCGGGGTTTCACAATGAGCAGTTCTTC.

The CDR3 nucleotides are TGTGCCAGCAGTTACGACACCTACTATGGCTACACCTTC. Its translation is CASSYDTYYGYTF. J is TRBJ1-2 and V is TRBV6-5; D gene uncertain. The V end lost 2 bases, the J end lost 3 bases, and 7 bases lay between the germline ends. The CDR3 contains 13 residues. CDR1 is MNHEY, CDR2 SVGAGI, per germline.

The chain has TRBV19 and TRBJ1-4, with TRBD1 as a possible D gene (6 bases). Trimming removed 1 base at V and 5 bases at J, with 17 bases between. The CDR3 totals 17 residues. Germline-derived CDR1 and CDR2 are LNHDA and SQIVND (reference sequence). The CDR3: CASSIGSHRTENEKLFF. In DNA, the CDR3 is TGTGCCAGTAGTATAGGCTCCCACCGGACAGAAAATGAAAAACTGTTTTTT.

DNA of the CDR3: TGTGCCAGCAGTTCATACCAGACAGGGGGCATGGCAGATACGCAGTATTTT. Residues: CASSSYQTGGMADTQYF. This rearrangement joins TRBV27 to TRBJ2-3; 10 positions match TRBD1. The V gene end was trimmed by 4 bases and the J gene end by 4 bases; junction bases not matched to a gene: 11. The CDR3 has 17 residues. Germline V gene data show CDR1 as MNHEY and CDR2 as SMNVEV (reference sequence).

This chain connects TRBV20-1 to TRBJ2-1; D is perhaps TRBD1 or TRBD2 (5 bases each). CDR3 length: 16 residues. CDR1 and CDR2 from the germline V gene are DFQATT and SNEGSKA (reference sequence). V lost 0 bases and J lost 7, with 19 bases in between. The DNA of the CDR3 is TGCAGTGCTAGAGATGAGGGGTCTATATTTGGGAATGAGCAGTTCTTC. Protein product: CSARDEGSIFGNEQFF.

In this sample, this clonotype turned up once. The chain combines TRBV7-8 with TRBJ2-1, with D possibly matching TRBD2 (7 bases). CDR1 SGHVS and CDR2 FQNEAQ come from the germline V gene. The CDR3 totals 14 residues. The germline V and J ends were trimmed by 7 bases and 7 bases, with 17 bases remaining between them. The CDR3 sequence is CASTPGGPGNEQFF. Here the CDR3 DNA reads TGTGCCAGCACACCCGGGGGGCCTGGGAATGAGCAGTTCTTC.

The CDR3 DNA sequence: TGTGCCAGCAGTTTCGGGCAGGGATTGGGCGGCTACACCTTC. This translates into CASSFGQGLGGYTF. The V gene is TRBV27, the J gene TRBJ1-2, with D perhaps matching TRBD1 (5 bases). Germline V gene lookup returns CDR1 MNHEY and CDR2 SMNVEV (reference sequence). CDR3 length equals 14 residues. The germline V and J ends were trimmed by 3 bases and 8 bases, with 16 bases remaining between them.

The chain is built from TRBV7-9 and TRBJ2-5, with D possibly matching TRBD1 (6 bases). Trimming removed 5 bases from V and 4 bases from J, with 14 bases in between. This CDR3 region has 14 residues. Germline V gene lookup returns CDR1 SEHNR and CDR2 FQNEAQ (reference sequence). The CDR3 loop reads CASSPRGDVETQYF. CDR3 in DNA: TGTGCCAGCAGCCCCAGGGGAGACGTAGAGACCCAGTACTTC.

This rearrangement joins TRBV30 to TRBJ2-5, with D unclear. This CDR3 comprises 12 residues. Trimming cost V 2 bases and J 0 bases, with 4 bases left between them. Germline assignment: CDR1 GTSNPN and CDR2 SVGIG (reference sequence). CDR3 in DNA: TGTGCCTGGAGTCCAAACCAAGAGACCCAGTACTTC. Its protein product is CAWSPNQETQYF.

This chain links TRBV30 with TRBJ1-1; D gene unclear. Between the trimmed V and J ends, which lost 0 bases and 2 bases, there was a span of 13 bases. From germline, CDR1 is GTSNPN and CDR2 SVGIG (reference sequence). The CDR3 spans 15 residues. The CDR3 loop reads CAWSVPPRANTEAFF. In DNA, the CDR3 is TGTGCCTGGAGTGTACCCCCTCGGGCCAACACTGAAGCTTTCTTT.

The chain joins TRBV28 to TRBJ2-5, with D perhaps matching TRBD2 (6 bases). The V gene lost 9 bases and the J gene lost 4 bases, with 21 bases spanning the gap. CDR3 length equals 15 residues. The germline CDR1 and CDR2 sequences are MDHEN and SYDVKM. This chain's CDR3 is CASSKPSVGRETQYF. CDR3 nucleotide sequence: TGTGCCAGTTCCAAGCCTAGCGTGGGGAGAGAGACCCAGTACTTC.

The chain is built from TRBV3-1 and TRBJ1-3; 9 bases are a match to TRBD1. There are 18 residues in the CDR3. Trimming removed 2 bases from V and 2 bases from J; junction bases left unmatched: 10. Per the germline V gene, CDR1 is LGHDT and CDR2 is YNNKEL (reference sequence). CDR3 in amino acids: CASSQWEFGDRAGNTIYF. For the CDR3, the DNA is TGTGCCAGCAGCCAATGGGAATTTGGGGACAGGGCTGGAAACACCATATATTTT.

The CDR3 reads CASSQTSGDTDTQYF. The CDR3 DNA reads as TGCGCCAGCAGCCAGACTAGCGGGGATACAGATACGCAGTATTTT. The gene calls are TRBV4-3 and TRBJ2-3; 11 bases are shared with TRBD2. Germline V CDR1 and CDR2: LGHNA, YSLEER. V was pared by 3 bases and J by 3 bases, with 2 bases of the junction left unmatched. This CDR3 spans 15 amino acids.

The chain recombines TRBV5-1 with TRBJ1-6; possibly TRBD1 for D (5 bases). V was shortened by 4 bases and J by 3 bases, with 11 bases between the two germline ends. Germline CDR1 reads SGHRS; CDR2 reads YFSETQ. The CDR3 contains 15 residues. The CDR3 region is CASSGDSRYNSPLHF. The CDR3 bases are TGCGCCAGCAGCGGTGACAGCCGCTATAATTCACCCCTCCACTTT.

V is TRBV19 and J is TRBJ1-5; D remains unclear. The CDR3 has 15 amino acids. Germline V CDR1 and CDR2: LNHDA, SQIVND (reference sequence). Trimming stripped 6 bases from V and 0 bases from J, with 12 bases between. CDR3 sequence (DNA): TGTGCCAGTAGCTTCAGCCCGCGTAGCAATCAGCCCCAGCATTTT. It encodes CASSFSPRSNQPQHF.

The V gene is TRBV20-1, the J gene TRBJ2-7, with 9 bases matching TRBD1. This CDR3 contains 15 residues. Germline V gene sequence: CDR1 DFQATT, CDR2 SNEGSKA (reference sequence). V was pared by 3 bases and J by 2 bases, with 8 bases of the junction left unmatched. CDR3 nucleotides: TGCAGTGCTAGGGCTACAGGGGGCCAAACCTACGAGCAGTACTTC. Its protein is CSARATGGQTYEQYF.